Listed below are T cell receptor beta chains from one sample, sequenced in a study of human T cells and chemical hapten exposure. From the RACE reads, TCRdb called clonotypes with MiXCR, one entry per CDR3 protein. The sample holds 85,000 to 95,000 distinct CDR3 sequences, about 8.7% seen once. The material sequenced was whole blood. The receptors shown here come from a female donor in good health. Some clones in this sample may be carry-over from other donors' samples. Each CDR3 is given with its conserved first and last residue. Each record gives: V gene, clone size, D gene, J gene, CDR3 DNA, CDR3 protein. A D gene is named only where the DNA matches it firmly. Clone size is given for some rows only: seen once, a few or many times, or a class if the clone is expanded.

>TRBV20-1|few|.|TRBJ1-5
TGCAGTGCTAGCCAGGATTATAGCAATCAGCCCCAGCATTTT
CSASQDYSNQPQHF
>TRBV5-6|many|TRBD1|TRBJ1-2
TGTGCCAGCAGCTTGGGGGGGGTCGGGACAGTCATCTATGGCTACACCTTC
CASSLGGVGTVIYGYTF
>TRBV20-1|few|TRBD2|TRBJ2-3
TGCAGTCAAGCCCCAGCGGGAATTGGCACAGATACGCAGTATTTT
CSQAPAGIGTDTQYF
>TRBV28|many|.|TRBJ1-2
TGTGCCAGCCTGCGTCCTAGAACCGGGACATCCTATGGCTACACCTTC
CASLRPRTGTSYGYTF
>TRBV28|.|.|TRBJ2-3
TGTGCCAGCAGTTTGAAGGGCCCCACAGATACGCAGTATTTT
CASSLKGPTDTQYF
>TRBV4-2|many|TRBD2|TRBJ2-3
TGTGCCAGCAGCCCCGCAGCGGGATCAACAGATACGCAGTATTTT
CASSPAAGSTDTQYF
>TRBV27|many|TRBD1|TRBJ2-3
TGTGCCAGCAGTTTATGGGGACAGTCCACAGATACGCAGTATTTT
CASSLWGQSTDTQYF
>TRBV5-4|few|.|TRBJ2-5
TGTGCCAGCAGCTTGCCCCAAGAGACCCAGTACTTC
CASSLPQETQYF
>TRBV12-3/TRBV12-4|few|.|TRBJ2-1
TGTGCCAGCAGTTTAAGGGGGACTGCCTCCTACAATGAGCAGTTCTTC
CASSLRGTASYNEQFF
>TRBV6-2/TRBV6-3|.|.|TRBJ2-7
TGTGCCAGCAGTCAAAGATCACAGAGCCACGAGCAGTACTTC
CASSQRSQSHEQYF